This record covers a single T cell receptor beta chain. The data belong to a study of blood T cell repertoires in COVID-19. This CDR3 region has 13 residues. Trimming pared 1 base from V and 7 bases from J, leaving 7 bases between. Germline V gives CDR1 SGHAT, CDR2 FQDESV (reference sequence). Assay used: immunoSEQ multiplex PCR; TCRdb lists only in-frame clones, some missing. The sample holds roughly 140,000 clones, about 90% seen once. This receptor was taken from a woman aged 60-70 years with active or convalescent COVID-19. Sequenced input: peripheral blood. The chain recombines TRBV11-1 with TRBJ2-2; the D gene is possibly TRBD1 (5 bases). CDR3: CASSLERGGELFF. The CDR3 bases are TGTGCCAGCAGCTTAGAAAGGGGCGGGGAGCTGTTTTTT.